These 16 T cell receptor beta chains were sequenced from one sample in a study of vaccination and CD4 T cells after COVID-19. Regarding treatment: roughly 10-day PBMC culture with coronavirus spike peptide pools or control peptides (ViraFEST assay). Their antigens remain unidentified. The Oncomine TCR Beta short-read assay was applied to DNA of cultured CD4+ T cells. TCRdb re-called the PCR reads through MiXCR, storing one row per CDR3 protein. The repertoire holds 20,000 to 25,000 distinct CDR3 sequences, about 51% seen once, with around 6% in the top ten. Sequencing was done on a sample of CD4+ T cells from blood, cultured in vitro. The receptors come from a human donor who had recovered from COVID-19.

Worth noting for this clonotype: Compared with germline, one end of the junction differs, possibly owing to a read error. V and J are TRBV20-1 and TRBJ2-1; 8 nucleotides match TRBD2. CDR1 is DFQATT, CDR2 SNEGSKA, per germline (reference sequence). The CDR3 totals 14 residues. The CDR3 nucleotides are TGCAGTGCTGCTCCGACTAGCGCTTCAAATGGGCAGTTCTTC. Translating it yields CSAAPTSASNGQFF.

The V and J genes are TRBV27 and TRBJ1-5, with 7 bases identical to TRBD1. V lost 5 bases and J lost 2; bases outside the gene matches: 6. The CDR3 consists of 15 residues. The V gene's germline CDR1 is MNHEY and CDR2 SMNVEV (reference sequence). The DNA for the CDR3 is TGTGCCAGCAGTCCAGGACAGGTTCGCAATCAGCCCCAGCATTTT. Its translation is CASSPGQVRNQPQHF.

This clonotype appeared a single time. The chain combines TRBV28 with TRBJ2-7; 12 bases agree with TRBD2. Trimming took 6 bases from V and 2 from J; bases not matched to a gene: 14. The CDR3 runs 18 residues. Germline-derived CDR1 and CDR2 are MDHEN and SYDVKM. CDR3: CASSPPGLAGRGTYEQYF. CDR3 nucleotide sequence: TGTGCCAGCAGCCCACCGGGACTAGCGGGTAGGGGCACCTACGAGCAGTACTTC.

In its sample, this clonotype was seen a few times. The chain carries TRBV11-3 and TRBJ2-7; TRBD1 might be the D (6 bases). Germline CDR1 and CDR2: SGHNT and YENEEA. V lost 5 bases and J 0 bases, leaving 11 bases between the germline ends. This CDR3 contains 14 residues. For the CDR3, the DNA is TGTGCCAGCAGCCCTCAGGGGTCCTCCTACGAGCAGTACTTC. This sequence encodes CASSPQGSSYEQYF. The full variable domain, rest sourced from reference TRBV11-3 and TRBJ2-7, is EAGVVQSPRYKIIEKKQPVAFWCNPISGHNTLYWYLQNLGQGPELLIRYENEEAVDDSQLPKDRFSAERLKGVDSTLKIQPAELGDSAVYLCASSPQGSSYEQYFGPGTRLTVT.

The chain uses TRBV7-2 and TRBJ2-5, with D uncertain. CDR3 length: 16 residues. With 0 bases removed from V and 5 bases from J, the gap between germline ends came to 16 bases. Germline V gives CDR1 SGHTA, CDR2 FQGNSA. CDR3 residues: CASSLAPGIIRETQYF. CDR3 in DNA: TGTGCCAGCAGCTTAGCGCCCGGTATCATTCGGGAGACCCAGTACTTC.

In its sample, this clonotype was seen a few times. The V gene is TRBV30, the J gene TRBJ1-1; D is undetermined. Deletions cut 4 bases from V and 8 bases from J, with 11 bases between. This CDR3 has 11 amino acids. Germline CDR1 GTSNPN, CDR2 SVGIG (reference sequence). CDR3 residues: CAWTREGEAFF. Written as DNA, the CDR3 is TGTGCCTGGACTAGAGAAGGGGAAGCTTTCTTT.

This clonotype was observed a handful of times. The V gene is TRBV20-1, the J gene TRBJ2-2; 9 positions agree with TRBD2. The trim removed 1 base at V and 3 bases at J, leaving 6 bases unmatched. The CDR3 spans 16 residues. CDR1 is DFQATT and CDR2 is SNEGSKA in the germline V gene (reference sequence). This CDR3 reads CSARGRTSAHTGELFF. The CDR3 nucleotides are TGCAGTGCTAGAGGGAGGACTAGCGCCCACACCGGGGAGCTGTTTTTT.

The chain recombines TRBV19 with TRBJ1-4, with 10 bases identical to TRBD1. With 6 bases clipped from V and 7 bases from J, the junction kept 8 bases outside the gene matches. The CDR3 contains 15 residues. In germline, CDR1 is LNHDA, CDR2 SQIVND (reference sequence). This chain's CDR3 is CASSNSGTGAEKLFF. The CDR3 DNA sequence: TGTGCCAGTAGCAACTCGGGGACAGGGGCTGAAAAACTGTTTTTT.

The chain joins TRBV7-9 to TRBJ2-2; D is unresolved. Trimming took off 4 bases at V and 4 bases at J, with 19 bases between the two ends. The CDR3 extends over 17 amino acids. Germline CDR1 is SEHNR and CDR2 is FQNEAQ (reference sequence). The CDR3 protein is CASSSTPSLESTGELFF. The CDR3 region has the DNA TGTGCCAGCAGCTCTACTCCCAGCTTAGAGTCCACCGGGGAGCTGTTTTTT.

The chain links TRBV20-1 to TRBJ1-1; 7 bases match TRBD1. CDR1 and CDR2 from the germline V gene are DFQATT and SNEGSKA (reference sequence). Trimming removed 0 bases from V and 0 bases from J; junction bases left unmatched: 7. This CDR3 has 16 residues. This CDR3 is CSARDRRRGLNTEAFF. The CDR3 nucleotides read TGCAGTGCTAGAGATCGTAGGAGGGGGCTGAACACTGAAGCTTTCTTT.

This clonotype appeared a single time. J is TRBJ2-5 and V is TRBV28; 7 bases map to TRBD2. In germline, CDR1 is MDHEN, CDR2 SYDVKM. With V trimmed by 7 bases and J by 5 bases, 10 bases remained unmatched. The CDR3 is 14 residues long. Here the CDR3 reads CASTPRKRDETQYF. The DNA of the CDR3 is TGTGCCAGCACCCCCCGGAAGCGGGACGAGACCCAGTACTTC. Looking up the rest from reference TRBV28 and TRBJ2-5 gives the full variable domain: DVKVTQSSRYLVKRTGEKVFLECVQDMDHENMFWYRQDPGLGLRLIYFSYDVKMKEKGDIPEGYSVSREKKERFSLILESASTNQTSMYLCASTPRKRDETQYFGPGTRLLVL.

The V gene is TRBV7-9, the J gene TRBJ2-5; weak D call: TRBD2 (6 bases). The CDR3 length is 17 residues. CDR1 is SEHNR, CDR2 FQNEAQ, per germline (reference sequence). Trimming left V 3 bases short and J 5 bases short, with 22 bases between. The CDR3: CASSFLPGPEGSETQYF. DNA of the CDR3: TGTGCCAGCAGCTTCTTACCGGGACCGGAGGGGTCGGAGACCCAGTACTTC.

This clonotype was observed a few times. V gene TRBV7-6 combines with J gene TRBJ1-1; weak D call: TRBD1 (5 bases). Trimming pared 0 bases from V and 7 bases from J, leaving 12 bases between. This CDR3 has 14 residues. The germline V gene encodes CDR1 SGHVS and CDR2 FNYEAQ. The CDR3 bases are TGTGCCAGCAGCTTAGCGGAAGGGGCACATGAAGCTTTCTTT. This codes for CASSLAEGAHEAFF.

This clonotype was recorded once. The rearrangement uses TRBV4-1 and TRBJ1-6, with D possibly being TRBD1 (6 bases). Germline CDR1 and CDR2: MGHRA and YSYEKL. The CDR3 length is 16 residues. V lost 1 base to trimming and J lost 7 bases, with 14 bases between them. CDR3 in amino acids: CASSQADGQGNSPLHF. In nucleotides, the CDR3 is TGCGCCAGCAGCCAAGCCGACGGGCAGGGGAATTCACCCCTCCACTTT.

J is TRBJ2-3 and V is TRBV2, with 9 positions matching TRBD2. After removal of 8 bases from V and 10 bases from J, the junction contained 10 bases not matched to a gene. This CDR3 is 13 amino acids long. Germline V gives CDR1 SNHLY, CDR2 FYNNEI. CDR3 nucleotide sequence: TGTGCCAGCCAGCGGGAGGCTGACTTGGCGCAGTATTTT. Translating it yields CASQREADLAQYF.

The rearrangement links TRBV12-3 or TRBV12-4 to TRBJ1-1; D may be TRBD1 (6 bases). The CDR3 has 14 residues. The V end was cut by 6 bases, the J end by 5 bases, with 16 bases between. CDR3 DNA sequence: TGTGCCAGCAGAAACAGGGTGGGGAGAACTGAAGCTTTCTTT. Translation gives CASRNRVGRTEAFF.